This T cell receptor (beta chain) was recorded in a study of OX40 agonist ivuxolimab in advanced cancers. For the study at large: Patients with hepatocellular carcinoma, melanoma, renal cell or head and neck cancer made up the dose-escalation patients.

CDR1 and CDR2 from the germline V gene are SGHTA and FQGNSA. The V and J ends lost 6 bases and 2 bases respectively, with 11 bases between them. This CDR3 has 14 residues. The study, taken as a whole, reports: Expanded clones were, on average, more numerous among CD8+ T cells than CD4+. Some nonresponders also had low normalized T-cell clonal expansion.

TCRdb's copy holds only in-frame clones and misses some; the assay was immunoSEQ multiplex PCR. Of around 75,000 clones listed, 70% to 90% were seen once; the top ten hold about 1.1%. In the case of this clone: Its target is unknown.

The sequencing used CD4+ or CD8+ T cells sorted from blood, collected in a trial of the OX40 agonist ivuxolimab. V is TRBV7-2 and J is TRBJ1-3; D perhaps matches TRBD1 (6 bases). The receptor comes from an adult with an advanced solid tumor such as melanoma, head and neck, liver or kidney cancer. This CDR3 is CASRLAGAGNTIYF. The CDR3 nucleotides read TGTGCCAGCAGACTCGCAGGGGCTGGAAACACCATATATTTT.